What follows describes a single T cell receptor beta chain. TCRdb's copy holds only in-frame clones and misses some; the assay was immunoSEQ multiplex PCR. Here the sample spans around 130,000 clones, around 85% being singletons. Germline CDR1 reads MNHEY; CDR2 reads SVGAGI. This CDR3 region has 13 residues. Between the trimmed V and J ends, which lost 5 bases and 4 bases, there was a span of 9 bases. This sample was included in a study of blood T cell repertoires in COVID-19. Across the study: Researchers got acute and convalescent COVID-19 samples from the United States, Italy and Spain. PBMCs, B-cell-depleted T cells, or T cells provided the cDNA or gDNA that made up the material.

The clonotype originates from a human donor in a cohort sampled during active COVID-19. The sequenced material came from peripheral blood. This rearrangement joins TRBV6-5 to TRBJ1-3; perhaps TRBD1 as D (6 bases). The CDR3 loop is CASSNGQGNTIYF. The CDR3 DNA reads TGTGCCAGCAGTAACGGACAGGGAAACACCATATATTTT.